This TCR beta chain was identified in a study of T-cell reconstitution after alpha-beta-depleted transplantation in children (TCRdb year 2016). About the full investigation: Using TCR repertoire profiling, the study quantitatively followed how T-cell immune reconstitution unfolded in children after TCRalphabeta/CD19-depleted allogeneic hematopoietic cell transplantation.

Study-wide conclusions, independent of this receptor: About two months after transplant, the apparently early recovery of alphabetaT-cell counts reportedly depended on just several hundred clones that had expanded rapidly and came from non-depleted graft cells. Hyperexpanded clone frequencies declined over subsequent months; after one year, T-cell counts and TCRbeta diversity were mostly attributed to newly produced T cells. In some patients, the high TCRbeta diversity seen at day 60 was put down to recipient T cells and intrathymic progenitors that had survived conditioning.

According to the study, the label for this sample's treatment or condition signals: allogeneic hematopoietic cell transplantation with graft depleted of TCRalphabeta T cells and CD19 B cells. The children who served as transplant recipients had been given grafts of TCRalphabeta/CD19-depleted allogeneic hematopoietic cells. According to the germline V gene, CDR1 reads MDHEN and CDR2 reads SYDVKM. The CDR3 goes from the cysteine to the phenylalanine over 13 residues. Only the CDR3 DNA is retained, 39 bases long and in frame from the first base. Trimming costs V 7 bases and J 7 bases, and their ends lie 14 bases apart. In this sample, this clonotype turned up a few times. Its cognate antigen has yet to be identified. Base qualities are not provided; no much larger clone lies one nucleotide away. The library was produced with PCR. Sequencing used an Illumina HiSeq 2500. TCR library preparation used molecular barcoding, with unique molecular identifiers applied to normalize quantification of the TCRbeta repertoire. Clones were called with MiXCR by TCRdb after fastp trimmed the public reads at Q25, and only in-frame beta chains were retained. Every distinct CDR3 protein forms one entry, paired with its most common genes and DNA. Within this sample are more than 400,000 distinct CDR3 sequences, with about an eighth of them counted one time only. Approximately 14% of the sample is in the top ten clones.

Sequenced here: PBMCs, mostly from graft donor cells, sampled 180 days after TCRalphabeta/CD19-depleted stem cell transplant. The sequence came from a female patient aged 2 to 10 who had a stem cell transplant for aplastic anemia, so the T cells may come from the graft donor. This chain joins TRBV28 to TRBJ1-5; the D gene is unclear. The DNA sequence follows: TGTGCCAGCACCTACAGCCCCGGACAGCCCCAGCATTTT. Its translation is CASTYSPGQPQHF.